These 9 T cell receptor beta chains were sequenced from one sample in a study of neurological immune-mediated disorders (dated by TCRdb to the late 2010s). The protocol used for the library was 5' RACE. Instrument used: Illumina HiSeq 2500. The public reads were run again by TCRdb, first through fastp at Q25 and then through MiXCR, and only productive beta chains were kept. For every CDR3 protein sequence, its rows merge into one entry that carries the most common genes and DNA. The table for this sample lists about 62,000 distinct CDR3 sequences; around 5% of them were counted only once. Approximately 3.5% of the sample is in the top ten clones. The specimen sequenced was PBMCs. The source is a woman aged 45-59 years with multiple sclerosis.

This clonotype was detected ten times or more. V usage is TRBV12-3 or TRBV12-4 and J usage is TRBJ1-1; TRBD1 agrees at 8 bases. There are 17 residues in the CDR3. V lost 6 bases to trimming and J lost 2 bases; unmatched junction nucleotides: 14. This chain's CDR3 is CASSHGTGGGVNTEAFF. As DNA, the CDR3 is TGTGCCAGCAGCCACGGGACAGGCGGCGGGGTTAACACTGAAGCTTTCTTT.

This clonotype was recorded at least ten times. The chain recombines TRBV4-3 with TRBJ1-6; D is unresolved. The CDR3 extends over 14 amino acids. The germline CDR1 and CDR2 sequences are LGHNA and YSLEER. The germline V and J ends were trimmed by 5 bases and 8 bases, with 13 bases remaining between them. This chain's CDR3 is CASSYSRVDSPLHF. As DNA, the CDR3 is TGCGCCAGCAGCTACTCACGGGTTGATTCACCCCTCCACTTT.

This clonotype was recorded many times. J is TRBJ2-3 and V is TRBV10-3, with TRBD2 matching over 8 bases. Germline CDR1 is ENHRY and CDR2 is SYGVKD. Trimming cost V 8 bases and J 4 bases; bases outside gene matches: 8. This CDR3 is built from 14 residues. CDR3 bases: TGTGCCATCTCAGAACGGGGGGGCGCAGATACGCAGTATTTT. Encoded protein: CAISERGGADTQYF.

This clonotype appeared a few times. An end of the junction does not agree with germline; a read error may underlie this. The gene calls are TRBV12-3 or TRBV12-4 and TRBJ1-5; TRBD1 is a possible D gene (6 bases). The length of the CDR3 is 14 residues. The CDR3 nucleotides are TGTGCCAGCAGTTTTAGAACAGGGCCCCAGCCCCAGAATTTT. This encodes CASSFRTGPQPQNF.

This clonotype occurred many times. This chain uses TRBV20-1 with TRBJ1-5; D unresolved. V was clipped by 3 bases and J by 0 bases, with 15 bases between them. Germline V gene lookup returns CDR1 DFQATT and CDR2 SNEGSKA (reference sequence). This CDR3 has 16 residues. The CDR3 region has the DNA TGCAGTGCTAGTACCCCCCGATGGGGTAGCAATCAGCCCCAGCATTTT. It translates to CSASTPRWGSNQPQHF.

This clonotype was detected only once. J is TRBJ2-5 and V is TRBV20-1; the D call may be TRBD1 or TRBD2 (6 bases each). Germline lookup yields CDR1 DFQATT and CDR2 SNEGSKA (reference sequence). The V end lost 3 bases, the J end lost 5 bases, and 13 bases lay between the germline ends. This CDR3 region has 13 residues. Written as DNA, the CDR3 is TGCAGTGCTAGTAGGGGGGTTAGGGAGACCCAGTACTTC. It specifies CSASRGVRETQYF.

This clonotype was seen repeatedly, ten times or more. CDR3 in DNA: TGTGCCAGCAGCCTCGGGTCACTCGGAGGGACCCAGTACTTC. Translation: CASSLGSLGGTQYF. The chain has TRBV7-8 and TRBJ2-5, with D perhaps TRBD2 (5 bases). V shed 5 bases and J shed 7 bases, with 17 bases lying between them. The germline CDR1 and CDR2 sequences are SGHVS and FQNEAQ. This CDR3 spans 14 amino acids.

This clonotype was counted at least ten times. The V gene is TRBV12-3 or TRBV12-4, the J gene TRBJ1-2; 8 nucleotides align to TRBD1. There are 16 residues in the CDR3. J gave up 5 bases and V 8 bases, and 16 bases lay outside the gene matches. The CDR3, as DNA: TGTGCCAGCGCTCACCGACCGAGACAGGGGCCTTATGGCTACACCTTC. Its protein is CASAHRPRQGPYGYTF.

This clonotype showed up many times. The genes are TRBV4-3 and TRBJ2-7; unclear D gene. The CDR3 length is 13 residues. V lost 1 base and J 1 base, leaving 5 bases between the germline ends. Germline V gene data show CDR1 as LGHNA and CDR2 as YSLEER. The CDR3 spells CASSQAVSYEQYF. CDR3 DNA sequence: TGCGCCAGCAGCCAAGCTGTGTCCTACGAGCAGTACTTC.